Listed below are T cell receptor beta chains from one sample, sequenced in a study of metastatic and nonmetastatic thyroid tumors. MiXCR re-clonotyped the PCR reads for TCRdb. This table holds tens of thousands of clones, under 25% found once. Specimen: blood. Source of these receptors: a female donor with papillary thyroid cancer or a benign thyroid nodule (not recorded which). Some clones in this sample may be carry-over from other donors' samples. The CDR3 runs from the conserved cysteine through the conserved F or W. A D gene is named only where the DNA matches it firmly. The size entry is marked missing in some rows and otherwise reads once, few, many or a size class.

>NA|NA|TRBJ2-2|TRBV30
TGTGCCTGGAGTGTCGTGGGAACCGGGGAGCTGTTTTTT
CAWSVVGTGELFF
>NA|many|TRBJ2-1|TRBV20-1
TGCAGTGCTAGGGGTGGTAACAATGAGCAGTTCTTC
CSARGGNNEQFF
>NA|many|TRBJ2-3|TRBV30
TGTGCCTGGAGAAGGGACACAGATACGCAGTATTTT
CAWRRDTDTQYF
>NA|NA|TRBJ2-3|TRBV27
TGTGCCAAAAGACAGGACAGCACAGATACGCAGTATTTT
CAKRQDSTDTQYF
>TRBD1|NA|TRBJ2-4|TRBV25-1
TGTGCCAGCTCGCAGGGGGTAAACATTCAGTACTTC
CASSQGVNIQYF
>NA|few|TRBJ2-7|TRBV12-3/TRBV12-4
TGTGCCAGCAGTCCTGCTCGACACAACTACGAGCAGTACTTC
CASSPARHNYEQYF
>NA|NA|TRBJ2-7|TRBV27
TGTGCCAGCAGTTTGCTTGCCGGCCTCTACGAGCAGTACTTC
CASSLLAGLYEQYF
>NA|many|TRBJ1-6|TRBV7-8
TGTGCCAGCAGATTCTCAACAGGGTCTGATTCACCCCTCCACTTT
CASRFSTGSDSPLHF
>TRBD1|NA|TRBJ2-7|TRBV6-5
TGTGCCAGCAGTTATCTCCCGGACAGGGCCCACGAGCAGTACTTC
CASSYLPDRAHEQYF
>NA|many|TRBJ1-5|TRBV5-8
TGTGCCAGCAGCTACCGGGACCGGACCAATCAGCCCCAGCATTTT
CASSYRDRTNQPQHF
>NA|few|TRBJ2-7|TRBV6-1
TGTGCCAGCAGCCTGGGTAGGTGCTCCTACGAGCAGTACTTC
CASSLGRCSYEQYF
>TRBD1|NA|TRBJ2-1|TRBV30
TGTGCCTGGGGCCCAGGGGGCGCGGGCAATGAGCAGTTCTTC
CAWGPGGAGNEQFF
>NA|NA|TRBJ2-3|TRBV20-1
TGCAGTGCTAGAGAGGGGGCATCAGATACGCAGTATTTT
CSAREGASDTQYF
>NA|medium-sized|TRBJ1-5|TRBV28
TGTGCCAGCATTCGGGGAAGCAATCAGCCCCAGCATTTT
CASIRGSNQPQHF
>NA|many|TRBJ1-1|TRBV28
TGTGCCAGCAGGTCGCTACAGGGAGACACTGAAGCTTTCTTT
CASRSLQGDTEAFF
>NA|NA|TRBJ1-5|TRBV4-1
TGCGCCAGCAGCCAAGATGCCATTTTGCAGGGCCAGCCCCAGCATTTT
CASSQDAILQGQPQHF
>NA|many|TRBJ1-1|TRBV24-1
TGTGCCACCAGTGATGCCTTTGGTGAAGCTTTCTTT
CATSDAFGEAFF
>NA|NA|TRBJ2-3|TRBV6-2/TRBV6-3
TGTGCCAGCAGTTACTTCACAGATACGCAGTATTTT
CASSYFTDTQYF
>NA|many|TRBJ2-7|TRBV25-1
TGTGCCAGCAGTAAGCGGGACAGCGACTACGAGCAGTACTTC
CASSKRDSDYEQYF
>NA|medium-sized|TRBJ1-6|TRBV20-1
TGCAGTGCTAGCGGCAGCTCCTATAATTCACCCCTCCACTTT
CSASGSSYNSPLHF
>TRBD2|many|TRBJ2-7|TRBV6-1
TGTGCCAGCAGTGCGGGACTAGAACTCTACGAGCAGTACTTC
CASSAGLELYEQYF